The source of this TCR beta chain is a study of shared clonotypes between healthy human individuals. Adults of Caucasian background living in Nashville, Tennessee made up all donors. TCRdb keeps only in-frame clones here, not all; method: immunoSEQ multiplex PCR. Of roughly 86,000 clones listed, almost 70% are singletons. The germline V gene has CDR1 SGHNT and CDR2 YYREEE (reference sequence). V was shortened by 0 bases and J by 1 base, with 10 bases between the two germline ends. CDR3 length equals 16 residues. The sample was memory CD8+ T cells sorted from blood. Subset given: CD45RO+ cells pooled with CCR7-negative TemRA cells. The chain combines TRBV5-4 with TRBJ2-2; a possible D gene is TRBD2 (5 bases). The clonotype was recovered from a man aged 30 to 45 in good health. CDR3 residues: CASSLATRGNTGELFF. DNA for the CDR3: TGTGCCAGCAGCTTGGCCACCCGGGGGAACACCGGGGAGCTGTTTTTT.